A single sample gave rise to the 2 T cell receptor beta chains below, sequenced in a study of human T cells and chemical hapten exposure. TCRdb reprocessed the RACE reads with MiXCR, giving one entry per CDR3 protein. Among approximately 90,000 distinct CDR3 sequences listed, about 8.8% were seen once. The time point was: healthy volunteer bleed at 2 weeks. Unfractionated whole blood yielded the extracted total RNA. The sample comprised whole blood. Receptor source: a female donor in good health. Some clones in this sample may be carry-over from other donors' samples.

This clonotype was found a few times. The chain combines TRBV20-1 with TRBJ2-3; 10 positions agree with TRBD2. V was pared by 5 bases and J by 11 bases, with 16 bases of the junction left unmatched. The CDR3 spans 15 residues. Germline CDR1 and CDR2: DFQATT and SNEGSKA (reference sequence). This CDR3 reads CSAPNQASGSAGQYF. CDR3 bases: TGCAGTGCTCCCAACCAGGCTAGCGGGAGCGCGGGGCAGTATTTT.

A few counts support this clonotype. The chain employs TRBV29-1 and TRBJ2-3; unclear D gene. There are 13 residues in the CDR3. Per the germline V gene, CDR1 is SQVTM and CDR2 is ANQGSEA. The V end lost 6 bases, the J end lost 1 base, and 11 bases lay between the germline ends. The CDR3 region is CSVSMAGTDTQYF. In DNA, the CDR3 is TGCAGCGTCTCCATGGCGGGCACAGATACGCAGTATTTT.